These T cell receptor beta chains were read from a single sample in a study of blood T cell repertoires in COVID-19. The data were produced by immunoSEQ multiplex PCR, yet TCRdb's version contains in-frame clones alone and is incomplete. The sample lists more than 100,000 clones, 78% occurring once. Sequencing used peripheral blood. The receptors come from a man between 65 and 79 years old with acute or convalescent COVID-19. Both conserved end residues are trimmed from each CDR3.

J gene | V gene | CDR3 protein
TRBJ2-5 | TRBV6-2/TRBV6-3 | ASSSSGETQY
TRBJ2-5 | TRBV15 | ATSRDRAGETQY
TRBJ1-5 | TRBV12-5 | ASASGSGGYQPQH
TRBJ2-1 | TRBV7-9 | ASTLEGAYNEQF
TRBJ2-5 | TRBV5-1 | ASSQQGWETQY
TRBJ2-7 | TRBV18 | ASSPTDIYEQY
TRBJ2-1 | TRBV5-1 | ASSLGALSSYNEQF
TRBJ1-1 | TRBV18 | ASSSKTGGVTEAF
TRBJ1-2 | TRBV6-4 | ASSAQPGASNYGYT
TRBJ1-4 | TRBV5-6 | ASSPYRGQTNEKLF
TRBJ2-5 | TRBV7-3 | ASSSTGTSGKETQY
TRBJ1-4 | TRBV5-5 | ASSRDNLGVAEKLF
TRBJ1-3 | TRBV6-2/TRBV6-3 | ASSYSALALSGNTIY
TRBJ2-2 | TRBV2 | ASSGTGFTGELF
TRBJ1-2 | TRBV7-8 | ASSLIQTNYGYT
TRBJ1-1 | TRBV6-5 | ASSPRFGAF
TRBJ1-2 | TRBV11-2 | ASSLESRSYT
TRBJ2-7 | TRBV6-5 | ASSYVDRGEQY
TRBJ1-4 | TRBV18 | ASSPPGQGPEKLF
TRBJ1-3 | TRBV18 | ASSLKTGESAGNTIY
TRBJ2-1 | TRBV19 | ASSMSTGGPHNEQF
TRBJ1-1 | TRBV4-3 | ASSQDLRQGVTEAF
TRBJ1-1 | TRBV6-5 | ASSYSQGNTEAF
TRBJ2-1 | TRBV20-1 | SASLGLEWREQF
TRBJ1-1 | TRBV6-4 | ASSLTGLTEAF
TRBJ1-1 | TRBV4-3 | ASSQLGTGAIGEAF
TRBJ1-2 | TRBV5-1 | ASSLTVEGYYGYT
TRBJ2-2 | TRBV4-1 | ASSQGGGNTGELF
TRBJ2-3 | TRBV11-3 | ASSEGLATDTQY
TRBJ2-3 | TRBV6-2/TRBV6-3 | ASSGGEFFTDTQY
TRBJ1-1 | TRBV30 | AWSGIGVRTEAF
TRBJ2-5 | TRBV7-2 | ASSFGNRGETQY
TRBJ1-6 | TRBV12-3/TRBV12-4 | ARGGLGSPLH
TRBJ2-2 | TRBV12-5 | ASGWRQVDRDTGELF
TRBJ2-1 | TRBV4-3 | ASSRGTSDSSYNEQF
TRBJ2-5 | TRBV10-3 | AISAGTKEETQY
TRBJ2-5 | TRBV7-2 | ASSSVLAGGSDETQY
TRBJ2-7 | TRBV3-1/TRBV3-2 | ASSHLGGAYEQY
TRBJ2-7 | TRBV6-2/TRBV6-3 | ASSPGLASNTYEQY
TRBJ2-1 | TRBV4-2 | ASSLTSADNEQF
TRBJ1-5 | TRBV5-5 | ASSWGTANSNQPQH
TRBJ2-1 | TRBV18 | ASSPKQGRNEQF
TRBJ2-7 | TRBV4-1 | ASSHSPDTAYEQY
TRBJ2-1 | TRBV7-6 | ASSPRLANSYNEQF
TRBJ1-5 | TRBV27 | ASSYSYSNQPQH
TRBJ1-2 | TRBV5-5 | ASSFTVVYGYT
TRBJ1-2 | TRBV10-3 | AISRTGNYGYT
TRBJ2-7 | TRBV2 | ASGGTLSLDYEQY
TRBJ2-3 | TRBV11-3 | ASSLQASTDTQY
TRBJ2-1 | TRBV7-2 | ASSLVDRGYEQF
TRBJ2-3 | TRBV3-1/TRBV3-2 | ASSQDGGDTQY
TRBJ1-4 | TRBV7-2 | ASSLVSGSGGEKLF